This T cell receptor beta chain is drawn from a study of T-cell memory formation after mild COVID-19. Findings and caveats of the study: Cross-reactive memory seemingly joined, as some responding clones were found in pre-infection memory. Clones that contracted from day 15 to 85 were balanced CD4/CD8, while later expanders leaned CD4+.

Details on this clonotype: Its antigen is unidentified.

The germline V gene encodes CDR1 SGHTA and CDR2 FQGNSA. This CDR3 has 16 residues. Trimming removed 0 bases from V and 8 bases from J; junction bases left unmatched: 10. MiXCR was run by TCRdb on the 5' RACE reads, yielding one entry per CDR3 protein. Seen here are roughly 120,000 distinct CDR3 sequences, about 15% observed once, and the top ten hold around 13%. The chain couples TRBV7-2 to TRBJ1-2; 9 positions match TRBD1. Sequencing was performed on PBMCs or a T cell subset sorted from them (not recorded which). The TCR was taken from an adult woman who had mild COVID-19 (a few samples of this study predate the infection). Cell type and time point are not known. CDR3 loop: CASSLAWAGQGAGYTF. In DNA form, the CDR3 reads TGTGCCAGCAGCTTAGCGTGGGCGGGACAGGGAGCGGGCTACACCTTC.